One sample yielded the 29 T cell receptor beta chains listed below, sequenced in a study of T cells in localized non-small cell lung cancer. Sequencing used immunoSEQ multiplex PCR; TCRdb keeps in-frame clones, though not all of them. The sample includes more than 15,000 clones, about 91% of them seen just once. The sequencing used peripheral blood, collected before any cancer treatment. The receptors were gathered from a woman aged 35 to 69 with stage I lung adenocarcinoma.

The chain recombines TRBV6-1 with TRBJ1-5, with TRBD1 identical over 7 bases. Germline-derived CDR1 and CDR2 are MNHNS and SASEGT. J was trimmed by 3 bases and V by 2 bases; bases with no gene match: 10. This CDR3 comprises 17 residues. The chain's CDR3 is CASSEMVAGGNNQPQHF. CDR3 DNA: TGTGCCAGCAGTGAAATGGTTGCAGGGGGAAACAATCAGCCCCAGCATTTT.

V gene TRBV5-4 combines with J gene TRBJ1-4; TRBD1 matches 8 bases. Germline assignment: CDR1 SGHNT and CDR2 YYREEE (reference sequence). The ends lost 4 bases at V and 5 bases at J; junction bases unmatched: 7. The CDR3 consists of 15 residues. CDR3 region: CASSEAGGANEKLFF. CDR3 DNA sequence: TGTGCCAGCAGCGAGGCAGGGGGCGCGAATGAAAAACTGTTTTTT.

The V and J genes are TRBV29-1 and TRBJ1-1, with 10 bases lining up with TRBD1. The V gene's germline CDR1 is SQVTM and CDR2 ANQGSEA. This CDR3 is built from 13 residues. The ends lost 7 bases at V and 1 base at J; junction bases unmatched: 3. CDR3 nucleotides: TGCAGCGCCCGGGACAGGGGGAACACTGAAGCTTTCTTT. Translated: CSARDRGNTEAFF.

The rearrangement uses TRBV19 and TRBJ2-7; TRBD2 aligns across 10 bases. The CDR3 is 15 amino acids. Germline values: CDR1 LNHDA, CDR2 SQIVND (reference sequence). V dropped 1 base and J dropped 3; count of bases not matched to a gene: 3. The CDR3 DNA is TGTGCCAGTAGTATAGGTCAGCGGGGGGGCTACGAGCAGTACTTC. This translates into CASSIGQRGGYEQYF. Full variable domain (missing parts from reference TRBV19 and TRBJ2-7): DGGITQSPKYLFRKEGQNVTLSCEQNLNHDAMYWYRQDPGQGLRLIYYSQIVNDFQKGDIAEGYSVSREKKESFPLTVTSAQKNPTAFYLCASSIGQRGGYEQYFGPGTRLTVT.

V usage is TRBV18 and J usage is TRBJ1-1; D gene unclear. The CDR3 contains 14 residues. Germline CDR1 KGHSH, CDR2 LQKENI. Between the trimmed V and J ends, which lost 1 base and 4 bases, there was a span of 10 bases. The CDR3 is CASSPRRMLTEAFF. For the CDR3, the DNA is TGTGCCAGCTCACCACGGAGGATGCTCACTGAAGCTTTCTTT.

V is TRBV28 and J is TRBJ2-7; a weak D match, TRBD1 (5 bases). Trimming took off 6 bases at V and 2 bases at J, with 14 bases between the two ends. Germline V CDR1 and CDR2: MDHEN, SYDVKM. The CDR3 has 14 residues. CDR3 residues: CASRLTGETYEQYF. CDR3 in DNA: TGTGCCAGCAGACTCACAGGTGAGACCTACGAGCAGTACTTC.

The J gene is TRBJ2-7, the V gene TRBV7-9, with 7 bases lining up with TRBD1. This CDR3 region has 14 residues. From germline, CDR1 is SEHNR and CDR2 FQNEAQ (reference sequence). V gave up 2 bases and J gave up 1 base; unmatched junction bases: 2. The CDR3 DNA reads TGTGCCAGCAGCTTAAGGGGACAGTCCTACGAGCAGTACTTC. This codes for CASSLRGQSYEQYF.

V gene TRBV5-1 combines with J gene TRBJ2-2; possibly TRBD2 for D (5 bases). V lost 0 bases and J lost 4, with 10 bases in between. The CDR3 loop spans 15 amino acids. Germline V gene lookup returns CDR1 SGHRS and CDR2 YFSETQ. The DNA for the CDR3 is TGCGCCAGCAGCTTGGCTAGCTCGGGCACCGGGGAGCTGTTTTTT. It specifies CASSLASSGTGELFF.

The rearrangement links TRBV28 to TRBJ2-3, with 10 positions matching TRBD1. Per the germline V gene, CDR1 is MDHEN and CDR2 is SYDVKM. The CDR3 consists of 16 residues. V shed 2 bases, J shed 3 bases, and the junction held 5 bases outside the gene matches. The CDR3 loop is CASSLATGGRTDTQYF. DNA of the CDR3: TGTGCCAGCAGTTTAGCGACAGGGGGCCGGACAGATACGCAGTATTTT.

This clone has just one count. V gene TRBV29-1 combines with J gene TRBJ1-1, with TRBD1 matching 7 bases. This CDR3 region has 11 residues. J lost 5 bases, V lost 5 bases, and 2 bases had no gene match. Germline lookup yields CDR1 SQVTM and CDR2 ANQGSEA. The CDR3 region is CSVQGETEAFF. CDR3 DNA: TGCAGCGTTCAGGGGGAGACTGAAGCTTTCTTT.

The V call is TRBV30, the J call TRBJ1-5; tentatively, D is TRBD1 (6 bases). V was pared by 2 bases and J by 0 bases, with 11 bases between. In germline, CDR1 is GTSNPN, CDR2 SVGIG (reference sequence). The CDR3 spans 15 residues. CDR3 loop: CAWSIQGNSNQPQHF. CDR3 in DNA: TGTGCCTGGAGTATACAGGGAAATAGCAATCAGCCCCAGCATTTT.

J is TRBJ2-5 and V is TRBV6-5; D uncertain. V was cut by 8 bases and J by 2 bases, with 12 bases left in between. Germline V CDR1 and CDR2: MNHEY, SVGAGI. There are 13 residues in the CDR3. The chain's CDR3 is CASAMTAQETQYF. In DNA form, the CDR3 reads TGTGCCAGCGCAATGACGGCGCAAGAGACCCAGTACTTC.

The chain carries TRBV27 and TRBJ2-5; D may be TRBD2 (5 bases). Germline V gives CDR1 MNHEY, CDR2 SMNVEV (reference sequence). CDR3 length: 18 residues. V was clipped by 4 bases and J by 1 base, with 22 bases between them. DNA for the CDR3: TGTGCCAGCAGTTCGTACAACCGGGCCCCACGGGGCCAAGAGACCCAGTACTTC. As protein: CASSSYNRAPRGQETQYF.

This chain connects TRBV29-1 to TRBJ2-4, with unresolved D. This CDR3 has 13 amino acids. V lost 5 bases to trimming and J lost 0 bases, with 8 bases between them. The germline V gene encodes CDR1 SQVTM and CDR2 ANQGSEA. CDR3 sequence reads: CSVQTVAKNIQYF. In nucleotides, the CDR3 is TGCAGCGTTCAAACTGTAGCCAAAAACATTCAGTACTTC.

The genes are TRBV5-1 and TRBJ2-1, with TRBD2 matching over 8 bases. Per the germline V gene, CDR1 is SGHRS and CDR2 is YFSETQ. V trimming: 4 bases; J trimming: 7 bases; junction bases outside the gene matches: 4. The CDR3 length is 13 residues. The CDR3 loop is CASSGAGENEQFF. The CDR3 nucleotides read TGCGCCAGCAGCGGAGCGGGAGAAAATGAGCAGTTCTTC.

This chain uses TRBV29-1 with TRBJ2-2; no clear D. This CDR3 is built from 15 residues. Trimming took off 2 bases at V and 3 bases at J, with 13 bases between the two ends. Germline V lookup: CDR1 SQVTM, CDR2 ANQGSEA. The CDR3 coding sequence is TGCAGCGTTGAATTGATCGGGCCGTACACCGGGGAGCTGTTTTTT. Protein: CSVELIGPYTGELFF.

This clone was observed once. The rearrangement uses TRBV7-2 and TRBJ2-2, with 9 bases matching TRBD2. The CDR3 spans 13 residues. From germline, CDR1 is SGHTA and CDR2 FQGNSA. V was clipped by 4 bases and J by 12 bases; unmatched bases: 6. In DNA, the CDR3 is TGTGCCAGCAGCTCAATAGCGGGAGCGCAGCTGTTTTTT. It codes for CASSSIAGAQLFF.

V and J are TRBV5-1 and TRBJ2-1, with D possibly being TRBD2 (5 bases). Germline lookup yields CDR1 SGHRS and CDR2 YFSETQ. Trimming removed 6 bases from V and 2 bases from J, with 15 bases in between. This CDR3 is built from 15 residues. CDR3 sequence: CASTVGGGPYNEQFF. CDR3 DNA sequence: TGCGCCAGCACCGTAGGAGGCGGGCCCTACAATGAGCAGTTCTTC.

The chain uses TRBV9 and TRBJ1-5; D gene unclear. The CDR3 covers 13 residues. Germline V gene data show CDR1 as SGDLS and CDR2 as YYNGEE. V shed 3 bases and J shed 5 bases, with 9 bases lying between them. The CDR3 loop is CASSATTDQPQHF. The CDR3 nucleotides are TGTGCCAGCAGCGCCACTACAGATCAGCCCCAGCATTTT.

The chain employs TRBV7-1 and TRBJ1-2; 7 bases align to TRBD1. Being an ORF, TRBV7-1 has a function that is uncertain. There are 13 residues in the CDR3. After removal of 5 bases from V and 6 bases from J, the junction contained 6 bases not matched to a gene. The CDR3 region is CASSIDREDGYTF. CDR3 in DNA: TGTGCCAGCAGCATCGACAGGGAGGATGGCTACACCTTC.

As DNA, the CDR3 is TGTGCCAGCAGTTTGAAGGGGGAAGAGACCCAGTACTTC. Protein: CASSLKGEETQYF. The chain is built from TRBV27 and TRBJ2-5, with D maybe TRBD1 (6 bases). Trimming stripped 3 bases from V and 3 bases from J, with 8 bases between. The V gene's germline CDR1 is MNHEY and CDR2 SMNVEV (reference sequence). The length of the CDR3 is 13 residues.

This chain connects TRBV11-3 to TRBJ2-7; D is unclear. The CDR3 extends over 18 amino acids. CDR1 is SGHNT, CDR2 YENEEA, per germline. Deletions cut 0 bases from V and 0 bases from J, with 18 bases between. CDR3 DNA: TGTGCCAGCAGCTTAGATATTGATGGGGAACCGGTCTCCTACGAGCAGTACTTC. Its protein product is CASSLDIDGEPVSYEQYF.

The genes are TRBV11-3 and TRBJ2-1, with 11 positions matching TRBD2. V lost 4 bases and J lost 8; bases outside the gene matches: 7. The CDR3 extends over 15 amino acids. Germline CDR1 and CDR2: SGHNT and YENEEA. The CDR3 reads CASSSVAGGPDEQFF. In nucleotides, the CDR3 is TGTGCCAGCAGCTCCGTAGCGGGGGGGCCAGATGAGCAGTTCTTC.

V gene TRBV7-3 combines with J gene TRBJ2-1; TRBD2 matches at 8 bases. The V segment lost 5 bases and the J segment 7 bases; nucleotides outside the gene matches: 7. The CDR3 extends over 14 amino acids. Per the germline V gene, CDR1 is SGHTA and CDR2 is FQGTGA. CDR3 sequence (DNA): TGTGCCAGCAGCCCCCGCGGGGGGCGTAATGAGCAGTTCTTC. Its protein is CASSPRGGRNEQFF.

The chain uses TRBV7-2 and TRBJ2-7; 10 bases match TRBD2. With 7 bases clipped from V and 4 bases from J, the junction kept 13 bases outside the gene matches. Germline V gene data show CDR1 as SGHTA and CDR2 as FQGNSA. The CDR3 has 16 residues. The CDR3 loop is CASNSRGASGSYEQYF. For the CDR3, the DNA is TGTGCCAGCAATAGTAGGGGGGCTAGCGGGAGTTACGAGCAGTACTTC.

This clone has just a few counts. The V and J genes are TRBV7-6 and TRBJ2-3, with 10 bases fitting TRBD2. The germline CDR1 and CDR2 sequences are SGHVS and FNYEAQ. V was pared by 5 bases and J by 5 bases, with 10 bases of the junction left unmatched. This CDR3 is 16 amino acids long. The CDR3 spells CASSPRGAGGVDTQYF. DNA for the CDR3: TGTGCCAGCAGCCCCCGGGGAGCGGGGGGGGTAGATACGCAGTATTTT.

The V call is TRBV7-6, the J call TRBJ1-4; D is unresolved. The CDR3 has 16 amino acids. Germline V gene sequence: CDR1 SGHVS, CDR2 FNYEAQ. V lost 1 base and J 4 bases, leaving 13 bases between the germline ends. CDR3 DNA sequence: TGTGCCAGCAGCTTAGGGACCCCCGGGGTTAATGAAAAACTGTTTTTT. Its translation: CASSLGTPGVNEKLFF.

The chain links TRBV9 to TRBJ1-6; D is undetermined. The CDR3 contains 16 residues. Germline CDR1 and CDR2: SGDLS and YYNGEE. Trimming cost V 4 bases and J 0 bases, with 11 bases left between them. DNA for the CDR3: TGTGCCAGCAGCCCCCGGGGAAACTCCTATAATTCACCCCTCCACTTT. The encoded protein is CASSPRGNSYNSPLHF.

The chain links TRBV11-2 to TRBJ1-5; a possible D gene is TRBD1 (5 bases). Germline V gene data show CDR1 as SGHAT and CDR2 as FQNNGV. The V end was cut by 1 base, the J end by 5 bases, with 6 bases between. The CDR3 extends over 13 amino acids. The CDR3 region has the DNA TGTGCCAGCAGCTTAGGGGACGATCAGCCCCAGCATTTT. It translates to CASSLGDDQPQHF.